This T cell receptor (beta chain) was retrieved from a study of blood T cell repertoires in COVID-19. Overall study context: Samples representing acute and convalescent COVID-19 were sourced from the United States, Italy and Spain. T cells, B-cell-depleted T cells, or PBMCs provided the cDNA or gDNA that served as material.

This clone was counted a few times. Methods used by the authors: Reference gene primer amplification gave nucleated cell count estimates. Method: immunoSEQ multiplex PCR; TCRdb's copy keeps in-frame clones and lacks some. For V, J and clone size, that table is used; D and trimming come from the DNA. The data contain over 100,000 clones, 80% of them singletons. This CDR3 has 11 residues. Trimming cost V 1 base and J 4 bases, with 5 bases left between them. Looked up from germline, CDR1 is GTSNPN and CDR2 is SVGIG (reference sequence). The receptor was derived from a human donor in a cohort sampled during active or convalescent COVID-19. Material: peripheral blood. This chain uses TRBV30 with TRBJ2-7, with D uncertain. The CDR3 sequence: CAWSAQYEQYF. CDR3 nucleotide sequence: TGTGCCTGGAGTGCCCAGTACGAGCAGTACTTC.